This TCR beta chain was sequenced in a study of CD8 T cells in ankylosing spondylitis. Germline V gene sequence: CDR1 DFQATT, CDR2 SNEGSKA (reference sequence). V lost 1 base and J lost 3, with 6 bases in between. The CDR3 extends over 12 amino acids. The sample holds a few counts of this clonotype. Its target is unknown. Making use of molecular barcodes, quantitative 5'-RACE generated TCR beta libraries. TCRdb re-derived calls from the 5' RACE reads in MiXCR, one entry per CDR3 protein. Of 200,000 to 250,000 distinct CDR3 sequences listed, approximately 24% are singletons. The study, taken as a whole, reports: Significantly higher representation of disease-linked clones was reported for matched ankylosing spondylitis synovial fluid. Some motif variants were previously reported in reactive arthritis synovial fluid and blood. A TCR beta motif of under 10 highly homologous variants appeared characteristic of ankylosing spondylitis blood.

The chain is built from TRBV20-1 and TRBJ1-2, with D perhaps matching TRBD1 (5 bases). This receptor was taken from a male donor with ankylosing spondylitis or in good health (not recorded which). The sequenced sample was blood, either unsorted or a sorted T cell fraction (not recorded which). The CDR3 here is CSARGGHYGYTF. CDR3 in DNA: TGCAGTGCTAGAGGGGGCCACTATGGCTACACCTTC.